This T cell receptor (beta chain) was observed in a study of lung T cells in sarcoidosis with Löfgren's syndrome. For the study at large: Sarcoidosis features CD4+ T cell accumulation in bronchoalveolar lavage fluid.

TCRdb used MiXCR to reprocess the reads, holding one entry per CDR3 protein. This sample has 55,000 to 80,000 distinct CDR3 sequences, with over 20% found just once. The sequence came from a human donor with sarcoidosis (Löfgren's syndrome or another form), or a control subject (not recorded which). Input material: CD4+ T cells from PBMCs.

The DNA for the CDR3 is TGTGCCAGCAGGCTCACGACCGGGATTACGGGCTATGGCTACACCTTC. Its translation is CASRLTTGITGYGYTF. The chain uses TRBV3-1 and TRBJ1-2; unclear D gene. The germline V gene has CDR1 LGHDT and CDR2 YNNKEL (reference sequence). Trimming removed 6 bases at V and 4 bases at J, with 21 bases between. This CDR3 is 16 amino acids long. Drawing the rest from reference TRBV3-1 and TRBJ1-2, the complete variable domain is DTAVSQTPKYLVTQMGNDKSIKCEQNLGHDTMYWYKQDSKKFLKIMFSYNNKELIINETVPNRFSPKSPDKAHLNLHINSLELGDSAVYFCASRLTTGITGYGYTFGSGTRLTVV.